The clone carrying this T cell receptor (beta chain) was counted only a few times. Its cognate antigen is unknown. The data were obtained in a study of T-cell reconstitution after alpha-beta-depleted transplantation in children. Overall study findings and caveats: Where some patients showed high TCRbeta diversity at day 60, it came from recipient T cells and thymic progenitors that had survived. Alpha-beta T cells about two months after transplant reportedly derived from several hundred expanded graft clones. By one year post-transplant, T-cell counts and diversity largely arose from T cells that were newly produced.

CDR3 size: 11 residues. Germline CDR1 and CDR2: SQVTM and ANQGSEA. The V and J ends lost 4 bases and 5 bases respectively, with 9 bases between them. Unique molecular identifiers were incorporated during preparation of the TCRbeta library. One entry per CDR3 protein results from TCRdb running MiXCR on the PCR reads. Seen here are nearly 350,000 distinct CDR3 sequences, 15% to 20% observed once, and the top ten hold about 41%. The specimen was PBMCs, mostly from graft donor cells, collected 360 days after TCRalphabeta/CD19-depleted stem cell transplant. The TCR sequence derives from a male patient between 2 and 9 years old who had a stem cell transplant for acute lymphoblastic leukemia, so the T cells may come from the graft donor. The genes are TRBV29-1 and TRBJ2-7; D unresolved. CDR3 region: CSVASYNEQYF. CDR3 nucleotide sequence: TGCAGCGTTGCCTCATACAACGAGCAGTACTTC.